The present TCR beta chain was sequenced within a study of metastatic and nonmetastatic thyroid tumors. This clone was seen many times. All patients were treatment-naive before thyroid surgery. Trimming removed 4 bases from V and 0 bases from J, with 11 bases in between. The CDR3 spans 15 residues. Germline V gives CDR1 LGHDT, CDR2 YNNKEL (reference sequence). TCRdb ran MiXCR on the PCR reads. This table has roughly 59,000 clones, 15% to 20% appearing once. The sample was blood. The sequence came from a male donor with papillary thyroid cancer or a benign thyroid nodule (not recorded which). Some clones in this sample may be carry-over from other donors' samples. The rearrangement joins TRBV3-1 to TRBJ2-3; unclear D gene. The CDR3 nucleotides read TGTGCCAGCAGCCTAGGCGGAGTAAGCACAGATACGCAGTATTTT. This codes for CASSLGGVSTDTQYF.